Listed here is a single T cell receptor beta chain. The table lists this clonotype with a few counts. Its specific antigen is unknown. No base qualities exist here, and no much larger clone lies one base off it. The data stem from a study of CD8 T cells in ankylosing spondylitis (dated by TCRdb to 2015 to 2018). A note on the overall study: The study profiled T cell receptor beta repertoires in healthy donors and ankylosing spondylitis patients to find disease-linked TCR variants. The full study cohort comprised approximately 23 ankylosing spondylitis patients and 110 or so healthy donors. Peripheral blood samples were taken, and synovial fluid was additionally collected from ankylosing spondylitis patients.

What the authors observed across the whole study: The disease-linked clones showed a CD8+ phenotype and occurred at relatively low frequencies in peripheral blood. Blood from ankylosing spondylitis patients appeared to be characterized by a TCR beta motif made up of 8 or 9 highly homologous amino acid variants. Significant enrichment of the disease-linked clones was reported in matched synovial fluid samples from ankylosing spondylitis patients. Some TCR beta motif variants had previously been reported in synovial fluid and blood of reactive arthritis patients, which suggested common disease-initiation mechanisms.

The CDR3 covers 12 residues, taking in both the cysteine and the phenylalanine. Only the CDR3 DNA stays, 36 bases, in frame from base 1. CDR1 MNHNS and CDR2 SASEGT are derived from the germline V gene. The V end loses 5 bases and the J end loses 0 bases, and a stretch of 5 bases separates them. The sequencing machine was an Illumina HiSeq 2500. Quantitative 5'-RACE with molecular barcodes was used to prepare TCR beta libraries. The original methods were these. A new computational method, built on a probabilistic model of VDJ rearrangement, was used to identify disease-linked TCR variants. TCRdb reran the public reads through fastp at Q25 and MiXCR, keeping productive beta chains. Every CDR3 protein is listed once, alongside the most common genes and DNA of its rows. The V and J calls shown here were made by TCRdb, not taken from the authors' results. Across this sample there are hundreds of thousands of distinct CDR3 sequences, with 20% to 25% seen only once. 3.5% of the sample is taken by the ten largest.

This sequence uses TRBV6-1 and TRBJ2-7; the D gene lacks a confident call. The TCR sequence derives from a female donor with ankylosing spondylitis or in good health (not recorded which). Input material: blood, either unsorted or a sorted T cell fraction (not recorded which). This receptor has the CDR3 CASSHSSYEQYF. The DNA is TGTGCCAGCAGTCACAGCTCCTACGAGCAGTACTTC.